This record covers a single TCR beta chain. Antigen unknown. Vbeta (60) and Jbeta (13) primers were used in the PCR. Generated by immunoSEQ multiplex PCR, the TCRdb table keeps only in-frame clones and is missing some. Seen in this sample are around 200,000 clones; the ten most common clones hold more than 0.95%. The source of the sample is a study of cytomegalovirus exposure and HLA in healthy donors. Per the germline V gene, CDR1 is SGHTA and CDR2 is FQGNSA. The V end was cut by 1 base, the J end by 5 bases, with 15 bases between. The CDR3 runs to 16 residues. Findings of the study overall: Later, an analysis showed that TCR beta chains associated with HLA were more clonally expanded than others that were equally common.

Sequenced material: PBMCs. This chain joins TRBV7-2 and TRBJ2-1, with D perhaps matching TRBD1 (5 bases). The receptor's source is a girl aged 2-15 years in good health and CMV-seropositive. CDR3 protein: CASSLGVREIDNEQFF. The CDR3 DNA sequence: TGTGCCAGCAGCTTAGGGGTCAGGGAAATCGACAATGAGCAGTTCTTC.